The sequence of this T cell receptor (beta chain) was determined in a study of blood T cell repertoires in COVID-19. Study-wide context: Acute-phase and convalescent COVID-19 samples originated in the United States, Italy and Spain. T cells, B-cell-depleted T cells, or PBMCs provided the cDNA or gDNA that served as material.

CDR1 and CDR2 from the germline V gene are LGHDT and YNNKEL (reference sequence). The V end lost 0 bases, the J end lost 2 bases, and 15 bases lay between the germline ends. The CDR3 contains 17 residues. Generated by immunoSEQ multiplex PCR, the TCRdb table keeps only in-frame clones and is missing some. In the table there are approximately 270,000 clones, approximately 84% of which are singletons. This clonotype originated in a man aged 35-49 years who had recovered from COVID-19. The specimen was PBMCs or T cells enriched from blood (not recorded which). This chain uses TRBV3-1 (or the pseudogene TRBV3-2) with TRBJ2-3, with unresolved D. The CDR3 reads CASSQDLATVTTDTQYF. DNA of the CDR3: TGTGCCAGCAGCCAAGATCTGGCAACCGTTACCACAGATACGCAGTATTTT.